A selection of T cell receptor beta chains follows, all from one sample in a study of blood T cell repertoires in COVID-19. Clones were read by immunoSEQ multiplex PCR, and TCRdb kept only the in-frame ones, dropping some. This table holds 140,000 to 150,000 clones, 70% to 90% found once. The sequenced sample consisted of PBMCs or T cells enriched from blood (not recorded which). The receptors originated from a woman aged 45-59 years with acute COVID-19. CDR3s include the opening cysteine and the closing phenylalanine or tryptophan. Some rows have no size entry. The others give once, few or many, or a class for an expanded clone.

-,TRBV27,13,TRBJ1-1,CASMRQGWTEAFF
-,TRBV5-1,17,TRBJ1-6,CASSFSETGTYNSPLHF
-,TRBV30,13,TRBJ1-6,CVLARGLNSPLHF
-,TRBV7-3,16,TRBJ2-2,CASSLNSGANTGELFF
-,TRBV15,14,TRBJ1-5,CATSRDGGNQPQHF
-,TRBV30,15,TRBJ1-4,CAWGGNRGSNEKLFF
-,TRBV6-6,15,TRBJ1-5,CASSYGQTGFQPQHF
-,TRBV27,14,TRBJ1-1,CASSLQGMNTEAFF
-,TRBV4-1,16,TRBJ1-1,CASSQVRAAGITEAFF
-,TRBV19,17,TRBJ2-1,CASSIDPWDRGYNEQFF
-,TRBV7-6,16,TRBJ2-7,CASSSTPGTGIYEQYF
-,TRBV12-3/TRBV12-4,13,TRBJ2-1,CATGERTYNEQFF
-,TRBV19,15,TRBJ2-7,CASSWWGQGGYEQYF
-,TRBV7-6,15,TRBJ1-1,CASSPQGVEDTEAFF
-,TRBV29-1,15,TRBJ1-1,CSVSGGGSMNTEAFF
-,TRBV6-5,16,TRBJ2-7,CASSYSGQGLSYEQYF
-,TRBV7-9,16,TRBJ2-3,CASSLRTSVSTDTQYF
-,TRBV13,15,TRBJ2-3,CASSSQTSGGDTQYF
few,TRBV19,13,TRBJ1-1,CASKPLSDTEAFF
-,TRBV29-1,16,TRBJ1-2,CSADRDSNGGDYGYTF
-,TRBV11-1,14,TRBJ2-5,CASAANGRQETQYF
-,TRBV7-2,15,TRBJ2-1,CASSQRDLPPNEQFF
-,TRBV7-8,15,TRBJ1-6,CASSSRQREDSPLHF
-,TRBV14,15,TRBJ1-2,CASSQEGRGDYGYTF
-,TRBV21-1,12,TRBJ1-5,CASSLYYQPQHF
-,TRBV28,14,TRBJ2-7,CASSGGPGGYEQYF
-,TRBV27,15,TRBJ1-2,CASSYTQQGADGYTF
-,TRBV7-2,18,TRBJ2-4,CASSGGPGLAGGKNIQYF
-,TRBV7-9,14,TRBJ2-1,CASSLVGSDGEQFF
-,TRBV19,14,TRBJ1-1,CASRTGGMGAEAFF
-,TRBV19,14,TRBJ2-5,CASRYRGPGETQYF
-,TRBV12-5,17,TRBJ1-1,CASGLTGQAHLYTEAFF
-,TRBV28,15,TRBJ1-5,CASLDSRGGNQPQHF
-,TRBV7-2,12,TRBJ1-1,CASSGQGGKAFF
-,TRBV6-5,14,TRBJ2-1,CASRSRHSYNEQFF
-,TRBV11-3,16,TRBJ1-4,CASSLARGSTNEKLFF
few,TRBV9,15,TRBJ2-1,CASSVGTGNYNEQFF
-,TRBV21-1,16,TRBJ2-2,CASSTIRQGRAGELFF
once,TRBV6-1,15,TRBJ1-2,CASSERLNSNYGYTF
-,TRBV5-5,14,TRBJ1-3,CASSLYGAGNTIYF